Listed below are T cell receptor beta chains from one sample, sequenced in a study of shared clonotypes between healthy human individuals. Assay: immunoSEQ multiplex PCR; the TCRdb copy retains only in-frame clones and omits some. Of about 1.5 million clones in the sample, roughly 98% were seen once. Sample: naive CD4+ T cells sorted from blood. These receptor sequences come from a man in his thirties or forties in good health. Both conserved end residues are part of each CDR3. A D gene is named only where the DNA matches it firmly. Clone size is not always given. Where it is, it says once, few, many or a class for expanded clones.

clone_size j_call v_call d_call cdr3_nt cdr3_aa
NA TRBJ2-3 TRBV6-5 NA TGTGCCAGCAGTTACTCGGCAGGGTTGACAGATACGCAGTATTTT CASSYSAGLTDTQYF
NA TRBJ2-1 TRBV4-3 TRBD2 TGCGCCAGCAGCCAAGACAACCGACTAGCGGGAGGGGGTGGCAATGAGCAGTTCTTC CASSQDNRLAGGGGNEQFF
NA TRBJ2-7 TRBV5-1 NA TGCGCCAGCAGATTGAACTACGAGCAGTACTTC CASRLNYEQYF
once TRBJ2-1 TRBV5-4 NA TGTGCCAGCAGCCGCACTAGTAACGATGAGCAGTTCTTC CASSRTSNDEQFF
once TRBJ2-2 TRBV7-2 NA TGTGCCAGCAGCTTAGTTGGGACTCCCATTAAAAACACCGGGGAGCTGTTTTTT CASSLVGTPIKNTGELFF
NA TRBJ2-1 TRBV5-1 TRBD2 TGCGCCAGCAGCTTTACTAGCGGCTACAATGAGCAGTTCTTC CASSFTSGYNEQFF
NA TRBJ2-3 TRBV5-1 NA TGCGCCAGCAGCTTGCTTTTGGGTGTTGAGGATACGCAGTATTTT CASSLLLGVEDTQYF
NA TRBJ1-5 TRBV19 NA TGTGCCAGTAACACAGGGCCAAATAGCAATCAGCCCCAGCATTTT CASNTGPNSNQPQHF
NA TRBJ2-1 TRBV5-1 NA TGCGCCAGCAGCTCCACGGCGGGTTCCTACAATGAGCAGTTCTTC CASSSTAGSYNEQFF
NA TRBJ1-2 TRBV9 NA TGTGCCAGCAGCGTAGGAGGGTTTGGCTACACCTTC CASSVGGFGYTF
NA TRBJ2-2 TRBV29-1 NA TGCAGCGTTGAAGATCTTGACAGAACAGGGGAGCTGTTTTTT CSVEDLDRTGELFF
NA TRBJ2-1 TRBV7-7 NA TGTGCTAGCAGCTTACTCTATCCTAGGCGGGGCAATGAGCAGTTCTTC CASSLLYPRRGNEQFF
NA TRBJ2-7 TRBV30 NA TGTGCCTGGAGTGGTAATAGTCTATCCTACGAGCAGTACTTC CAWSGNSLSYEQYF
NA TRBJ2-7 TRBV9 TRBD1 TGTGCCAGCAGCACGCTAGGACAGGGAACCGACGAGCAGTACTTC CASSTLGQGTDEQYF
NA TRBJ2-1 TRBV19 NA TGTGCCAGTAGTGCCACGAGCGGAGGGGGCTACAATGAGCAGTTCTTC CASSATSGGGYNEQFF
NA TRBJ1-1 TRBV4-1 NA TGCGCCAGCAGCCAGGGACATGGCGTGGGTGAAGCTTTCTTT CASSQGHGVGEAFF
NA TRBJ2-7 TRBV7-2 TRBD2 TGTGCCAGCAGCTTAGAATCTCGACTAGCGGGAGCCTACGAGCAGTACTTC CASSLESRLAGAYEQYF
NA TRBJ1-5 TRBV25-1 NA TGTGCCAGCAGCCCAGGCGGGGCTCGGCAGCCCCAGCATTTT CASSPGGARQPQHF
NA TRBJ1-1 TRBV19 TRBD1 TGTGCCAGTAGTGCTCGGACAGGGTCGAATGAAGCTTTCTTT CASSARTGSNEAFF
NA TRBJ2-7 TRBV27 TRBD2 TGTGCCAGCAGTTTAACCCTAGCGGGAGGGTCACTGGAGCAGTACTTC CASSLTLAGGSLEQYF
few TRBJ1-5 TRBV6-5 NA TGTGCCAGCAGTTACGGGGGATGGGGGCCCCAGCATTTT CASSYGGWGPQHF
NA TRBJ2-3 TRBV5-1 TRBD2 TGCGCCAGCAGCTTGGTCGAGCGGCGGACTAGCGGCGGAGATACGCAGTATTTT CASSLVERRTSGGDTQYF